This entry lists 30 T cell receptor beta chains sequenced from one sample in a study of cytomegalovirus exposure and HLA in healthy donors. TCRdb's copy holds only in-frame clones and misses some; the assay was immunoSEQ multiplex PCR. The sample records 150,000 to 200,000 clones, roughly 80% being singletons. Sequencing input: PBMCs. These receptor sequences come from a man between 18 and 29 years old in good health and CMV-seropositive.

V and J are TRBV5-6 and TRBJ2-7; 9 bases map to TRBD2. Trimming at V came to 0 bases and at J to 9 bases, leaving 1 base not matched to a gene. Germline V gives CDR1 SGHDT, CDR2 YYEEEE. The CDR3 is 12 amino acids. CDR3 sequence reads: CASSLGAGGQYF. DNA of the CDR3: TGTGCCAGCAGCTTGGGAGCGGGGGGGCAGTACTTC.

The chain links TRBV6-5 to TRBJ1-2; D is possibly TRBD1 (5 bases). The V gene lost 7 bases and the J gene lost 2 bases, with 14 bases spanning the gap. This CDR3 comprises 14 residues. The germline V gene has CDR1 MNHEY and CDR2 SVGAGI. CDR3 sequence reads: CASTTLGGNYGYTF. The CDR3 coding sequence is TGTGCCAGCACTACTCTCGGGGGGAACTATGGCTACACCTTC.

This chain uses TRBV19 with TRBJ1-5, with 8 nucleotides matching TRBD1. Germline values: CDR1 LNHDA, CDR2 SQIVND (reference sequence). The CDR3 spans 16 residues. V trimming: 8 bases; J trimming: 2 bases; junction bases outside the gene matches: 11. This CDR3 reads CASDEVQGAGNQPQHF. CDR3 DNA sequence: TGTGCCAGTGACGAAGTCCAGGGGGCGGGCAATCAGCCCCAGCATTTT.

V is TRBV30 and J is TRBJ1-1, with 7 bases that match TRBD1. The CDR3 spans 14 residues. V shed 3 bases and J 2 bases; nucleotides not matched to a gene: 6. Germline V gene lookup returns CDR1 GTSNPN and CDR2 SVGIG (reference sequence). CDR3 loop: CAWRPGQRNTEAFF. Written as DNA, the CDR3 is TGTGCCTGGAGACCGGGACAGAGAAACACTGAAGCTTTCTTT.

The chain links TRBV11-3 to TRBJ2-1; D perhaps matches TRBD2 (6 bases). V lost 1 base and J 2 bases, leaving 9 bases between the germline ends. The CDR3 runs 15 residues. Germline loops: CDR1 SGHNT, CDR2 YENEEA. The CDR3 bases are TGTGCCAGCAGCTTAGGTGCGGGACCCTACAATGAGCAGTTCTTC. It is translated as CASSLGAGPYNEQFF.

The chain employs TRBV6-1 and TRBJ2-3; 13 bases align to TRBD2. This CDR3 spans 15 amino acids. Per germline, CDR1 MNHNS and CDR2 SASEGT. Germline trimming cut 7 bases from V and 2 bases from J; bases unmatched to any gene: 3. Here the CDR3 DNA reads TGTGCCAGCAAGGGACTAGCGGGATCCACAGATACGCAGTATTTT. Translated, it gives CASKGLAGSTDTQYF.

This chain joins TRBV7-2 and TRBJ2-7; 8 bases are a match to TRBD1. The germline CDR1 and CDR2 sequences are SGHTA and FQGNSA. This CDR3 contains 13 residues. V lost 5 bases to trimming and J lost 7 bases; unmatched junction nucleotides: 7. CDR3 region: CASSLQGAREQYF. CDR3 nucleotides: TGTGCCAGCAGCCTCCAGGGGGCGCGGGAGCAGTACTTC.

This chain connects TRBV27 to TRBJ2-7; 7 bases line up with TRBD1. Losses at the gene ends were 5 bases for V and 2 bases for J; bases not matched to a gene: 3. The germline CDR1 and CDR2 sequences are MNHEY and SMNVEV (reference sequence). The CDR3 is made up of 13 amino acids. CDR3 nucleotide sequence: TGTGCCAGCAGTATGGGACAGACCTACGAGCAGTACTTC. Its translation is CASSMGQTYEQYF.

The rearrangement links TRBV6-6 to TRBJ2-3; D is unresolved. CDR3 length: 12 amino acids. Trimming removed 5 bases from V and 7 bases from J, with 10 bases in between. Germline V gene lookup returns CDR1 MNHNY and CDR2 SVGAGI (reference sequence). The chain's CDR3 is CASSNSLNTQYF. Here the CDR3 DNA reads TGTGCCAGCAGTAACAGTCTAAATACGCAGTATTTT.

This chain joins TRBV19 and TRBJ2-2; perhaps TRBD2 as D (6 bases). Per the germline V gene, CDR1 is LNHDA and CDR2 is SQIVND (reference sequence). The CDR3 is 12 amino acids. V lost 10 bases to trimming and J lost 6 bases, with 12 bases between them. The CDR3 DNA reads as TGTGCCATCGGGGGTGGGCCCGGGGAGCTGTTTTTT. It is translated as CAIGGGPGELFF.

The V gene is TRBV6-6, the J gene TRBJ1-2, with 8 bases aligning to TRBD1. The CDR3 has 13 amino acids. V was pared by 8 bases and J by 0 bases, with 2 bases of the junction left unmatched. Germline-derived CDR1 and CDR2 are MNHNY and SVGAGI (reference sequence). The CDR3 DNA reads TGTGCCAGCGGGGACAGGACTAACTATGGCTACACCTTC. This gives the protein CASGDRTNYGYTF.

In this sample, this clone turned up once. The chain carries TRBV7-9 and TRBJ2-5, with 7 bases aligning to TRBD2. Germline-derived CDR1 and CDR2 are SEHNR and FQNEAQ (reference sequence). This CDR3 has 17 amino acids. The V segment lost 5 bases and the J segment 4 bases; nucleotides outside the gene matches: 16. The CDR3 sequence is CASSRAERDRAGETQYF. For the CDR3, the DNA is TGTGCCAGCAGCCGCGCGGAGCGGGATAGGGCGGGAGAGACCCAGTACTTC.

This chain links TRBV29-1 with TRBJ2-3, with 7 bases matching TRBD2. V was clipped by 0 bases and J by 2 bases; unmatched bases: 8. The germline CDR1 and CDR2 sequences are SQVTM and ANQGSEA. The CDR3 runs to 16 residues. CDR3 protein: CSVEDGVAGLTDTQYF. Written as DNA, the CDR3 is TGCAGCGTTGAAGATGGGGTAGCGGGCCTCACAGATACGCAGTATTTT.

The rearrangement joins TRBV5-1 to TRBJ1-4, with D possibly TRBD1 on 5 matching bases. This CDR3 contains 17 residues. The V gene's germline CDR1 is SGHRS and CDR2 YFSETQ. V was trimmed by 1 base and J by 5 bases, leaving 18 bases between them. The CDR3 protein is CASSLSIAWGRNEKLFF. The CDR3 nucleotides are TGCGCCAGCAGCTTGTCTATTGCTTGGGGGAGGAATGAAAAACTGTTTTTT.

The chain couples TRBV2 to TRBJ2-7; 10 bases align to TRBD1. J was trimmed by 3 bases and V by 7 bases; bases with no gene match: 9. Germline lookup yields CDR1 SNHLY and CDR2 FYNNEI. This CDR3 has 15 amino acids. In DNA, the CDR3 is TGTGCCAGCAATCAAGACAGGGGGCCACTCTACGAGCAGTACTTC. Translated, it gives CASNQDRGPLYEQYF.

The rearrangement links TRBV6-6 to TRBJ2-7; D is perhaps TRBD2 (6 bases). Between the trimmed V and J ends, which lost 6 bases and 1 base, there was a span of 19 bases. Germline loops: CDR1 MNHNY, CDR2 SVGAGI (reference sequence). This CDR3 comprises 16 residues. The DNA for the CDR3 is TGTGCCAGCAGGCCCCTTGTTGCGGGACCTTCCTACGAGCAGTACTTC. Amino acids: CASRPLVAGPSYEQYF.

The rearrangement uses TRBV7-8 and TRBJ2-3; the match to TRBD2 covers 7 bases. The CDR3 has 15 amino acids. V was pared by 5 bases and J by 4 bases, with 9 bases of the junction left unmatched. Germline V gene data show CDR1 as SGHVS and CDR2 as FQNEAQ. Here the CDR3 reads CASSRGLVVSDTQYF. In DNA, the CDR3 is TGTGCCAGCAGCCGAGGACTAGTTGTATCAGATACGCAGTATTTT.

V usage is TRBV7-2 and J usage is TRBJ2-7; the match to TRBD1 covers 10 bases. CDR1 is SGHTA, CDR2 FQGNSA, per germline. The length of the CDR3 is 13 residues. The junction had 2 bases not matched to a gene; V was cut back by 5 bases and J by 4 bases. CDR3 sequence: CASSRDRGYEQYF. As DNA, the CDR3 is TGTGCCAGCAGCCGGGACAGGGGTTACGAGCAGTACTTC.

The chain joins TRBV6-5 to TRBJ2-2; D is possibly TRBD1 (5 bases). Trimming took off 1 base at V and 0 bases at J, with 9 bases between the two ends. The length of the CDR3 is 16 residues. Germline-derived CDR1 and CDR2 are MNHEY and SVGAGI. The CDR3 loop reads CASSYFQGSNTGELFF. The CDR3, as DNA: TGTGCCAGCAGTTACTTCCAGGGCTCGAACACCGGGGAGCTGTTTTTT.

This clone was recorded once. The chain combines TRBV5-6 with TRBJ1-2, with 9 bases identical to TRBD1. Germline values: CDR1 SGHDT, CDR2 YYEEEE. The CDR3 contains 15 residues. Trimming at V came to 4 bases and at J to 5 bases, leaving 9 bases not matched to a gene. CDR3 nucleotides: TGTGCCAGCAGCCCGGGACAGGGCTTCGTGTATGGCTACACCTTC. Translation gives CASSPGQGFVYGYTF.

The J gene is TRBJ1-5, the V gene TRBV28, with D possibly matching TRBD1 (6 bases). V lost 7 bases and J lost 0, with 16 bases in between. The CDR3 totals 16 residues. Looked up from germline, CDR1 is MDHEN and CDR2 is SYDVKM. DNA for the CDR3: TGTGCCAGCACCGGTTCGACAGGTTATAGCAATCAGCCCCAGCATTTT. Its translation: CASTGSTGYSNQPQHF.

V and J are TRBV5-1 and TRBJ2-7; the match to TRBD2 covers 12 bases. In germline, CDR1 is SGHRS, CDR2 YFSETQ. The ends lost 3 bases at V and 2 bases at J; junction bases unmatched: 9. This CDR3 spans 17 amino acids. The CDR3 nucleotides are TGCGCCAGCAGCTCCGCTGTGACTAGCGGGGGACCCTACGAGCAGTACTTC. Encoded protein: CASSSAVTSGGPYEQYF.

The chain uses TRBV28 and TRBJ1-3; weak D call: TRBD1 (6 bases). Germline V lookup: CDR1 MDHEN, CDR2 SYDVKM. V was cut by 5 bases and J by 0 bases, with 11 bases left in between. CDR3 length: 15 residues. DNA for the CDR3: TGTGCCAGCAGTCCCGACAGGATCTCTGGAAACACCATATATTTT. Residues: CASSPDRISGNTIYF. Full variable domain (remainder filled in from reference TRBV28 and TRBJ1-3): DVKVTQSSRYLVKRTGEKVFLECVQDMDHENMFWYRQDPGLGLRLIYFSYDVKMKEKGDIPEGYSVSREKKERFSLILESASTNQTSMYLCASSPDRISGNTIYFGEGSWLTVV.

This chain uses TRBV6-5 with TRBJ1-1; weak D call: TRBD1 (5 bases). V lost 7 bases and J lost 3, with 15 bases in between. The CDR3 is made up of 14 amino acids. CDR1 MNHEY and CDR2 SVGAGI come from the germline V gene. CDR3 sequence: CASTTLGADTEAFF. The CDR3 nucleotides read TGTGCCAGCACTACGCTAGGGGCGGACACTGAAGCTTTCTTT.

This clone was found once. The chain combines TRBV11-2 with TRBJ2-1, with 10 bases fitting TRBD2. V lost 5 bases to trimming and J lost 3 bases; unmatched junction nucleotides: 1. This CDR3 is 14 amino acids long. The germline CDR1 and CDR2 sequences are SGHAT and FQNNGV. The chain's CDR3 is CASSLAGVYNEQFF. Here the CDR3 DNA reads TGTGCCAGCAGCCTAGCGGGGGTCTACAATGAGCAGTTCTTC. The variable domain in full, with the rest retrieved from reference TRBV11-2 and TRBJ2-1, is EAGVAQSPRYKIIEKRQSVAFWCNPISGHATLYWYQQILGQGPKLLIQFQNNGVVDDSQLPKDRFSAERLKGVDSTLKIQPAKLEDSAVYLCASSLAGVYNEQFFGPGTRLTVL.

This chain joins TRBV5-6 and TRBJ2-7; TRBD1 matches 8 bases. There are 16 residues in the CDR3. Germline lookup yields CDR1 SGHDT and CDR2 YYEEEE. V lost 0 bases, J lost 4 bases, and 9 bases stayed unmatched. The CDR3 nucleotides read TGTGCCAGCAGCTTGGGCTCGACAGGGGCCAAGTACGAGCAGTACTTC. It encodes CASSLGSTGAKYEQYF. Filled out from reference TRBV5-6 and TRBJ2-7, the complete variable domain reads DAGVTQSPTHLIKTRGQQVTLRCSPKSGHDTVSWYQQALGQGPQFIFQYYEEEERQRGNFPDRFSGHQFPNYSSELNVNALLLGDSALYLCASSLGSTGAKYEQYFGPGTRLTVT.

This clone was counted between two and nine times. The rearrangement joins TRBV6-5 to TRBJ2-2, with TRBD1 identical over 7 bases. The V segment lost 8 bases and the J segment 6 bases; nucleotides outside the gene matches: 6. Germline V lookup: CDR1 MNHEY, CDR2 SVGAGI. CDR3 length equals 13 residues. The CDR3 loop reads CASGVRGPGELFF. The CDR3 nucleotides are TGTGCCAGCGGGGTTAGGGGGCCCGGGGAGCTGTTTTTT.

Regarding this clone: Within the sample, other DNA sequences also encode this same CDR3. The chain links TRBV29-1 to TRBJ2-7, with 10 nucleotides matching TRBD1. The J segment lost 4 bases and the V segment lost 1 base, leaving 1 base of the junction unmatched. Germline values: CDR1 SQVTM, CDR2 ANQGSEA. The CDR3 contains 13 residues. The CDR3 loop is CSVEGTGGYEQYF. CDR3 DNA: TGCAGCGTTGAAGGGACAGGGGGGTACGAGCAGTACTTC.

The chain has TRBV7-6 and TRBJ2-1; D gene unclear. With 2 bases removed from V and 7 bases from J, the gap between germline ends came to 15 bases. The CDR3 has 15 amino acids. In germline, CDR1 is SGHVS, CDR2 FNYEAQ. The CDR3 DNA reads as TGTGCCAGCAGCTTAATGACGGGTTTCGGGAATGAGCAGTTCTTC. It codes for CASSLMTGFGNEQFF.

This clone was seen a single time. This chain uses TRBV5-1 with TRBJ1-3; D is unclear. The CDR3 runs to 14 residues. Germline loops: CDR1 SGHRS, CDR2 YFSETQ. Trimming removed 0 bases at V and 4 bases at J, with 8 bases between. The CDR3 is CASSLANRGNTIYF. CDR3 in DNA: TGCGCCAGCAGCTTGGCGAACCGGGGAAACACCATATATTTT.